Listed here are 21 T cell receptor beta chains from one sample, sequenced in a study of T cell responses to AZD1222 COVID-19 vaccine. Repertoires were generated with immunoSEQ multiplex PCR, while TCRdb's copy carries only in-frame clones and drops some. Of about 140,000 clones listed, 75% to 90% are singletons. Sequencing used peripheral blood, obtained on day 0 of AZD1222 vaccination. The source is an adult in good health.

This chain connects TRBV27 to TRBJ1-5; 7 positions agree with TRBD1. Trimming removed 5 bases from V and 3 bases from J; junction bases left unmatched: 7. The CDR3 sequence is 15 residues long. CDR1 is MNHEY and CDR2 is SMNVEV in the germline V gene (reference sequence). CDR3 sequence reads: CASSPRQGVNQPQHF. The CDR3 DNA follows: TGTGCCAGCAGTCCACGACAGGGAGTCAATCAGCCCCAGCATTTT.

The chain is built from TRBV5-1 and TRBJ2-2, with TRBD2 as a possible D gene (6 bases). V lost 5 bases and J lost 1, with 24 bases in between. The CDR3 length is 19 residues. Germline loops: CDR1 SGHRS, CDR2 YFSETQ. The CDR3 region is CASSDPPGIAAMNTGELFF. CDR3 coding DNA: TGCGCCAGCAGTGACCCCCCGGGCATAGCGGCTATGAACACCGGGGAGCTGTTTTTT.

V gene TRBV19 combines with J gene TRBJ2-3; weak D call: TRBD1 (6 bases). CDR3 length equals 14 residues. Trimming shortened V by 5 bases and J by 3 bases, and 12 bases separated the two germline ends. Germline V gene lookup returns CDR1 LNHDA and CDR2 SQIVND (reference sequence). The CDR3 coding sequence is TGTGCCAGTAGTGTCGACAGGAGTACAGATACGCAGTATTTT. Its translation: CASSVDRSTDTQYF.

V and J are TRBV7-9 and TRBJ2-3; TRBD2 agrees at 13 bases. The trim removed 4 bases at V and 3 bases at J, leaving 1 base unmatched. Germline V gives CDR1 SEHNR, CDR2 FQNEAQ (reference sequence). The CDR3 totals 15 residues. The CDR3 sequence: CASSSGLAGTDTQYF. Here the CDR3 DNA reads TGTGCCAGCAGCTCGGGACTAGCGGGAACAGATACGCAGTATTTT.

J is TRBJ1-1 and V is TRBV6-5; maybe TRBD1 (6 bases). Germline V gene data show CDR1 as MNHEY and CDR2 as SVGAGI. V lost 2 bases to trimming and J lost 1 base, with 11 bases between them. This CDR3 has 15 amino acids. CDR3 residues: CASSYRGQGNTEAFF. The CDR3 nucleotides read TGTGCCAGCAGTTACCGGGGACAAGGGAACACTGAAGCTTTCTTT.

The chain joins TRBV5-5 to TRBJ1-2; D may be TRBD1 (5 bases). CDR1 and CDR2 from the germline V gene are SGHKS and YYEKEE (reference sequence). The CDR3 contains 17 residues. V lost 2 bases and J lost 0, with 17 bases in between. This chain's CDR3 is CASSLRGEIRPNYGYTF. Written as DNA, the CDR3 is TGTGCCAGCAGCTTAAGGGGCGAGATTCGCCCTAACTATGGCTACACCTTC.

This clone was found once. This chain joins TRBV4-1 and TRBJ2-3; D uncertain. V was trimmed by 0 bases and J by 1 base, leaving 11 bases between them. The CDR3 contains 16 residues. Germline V CDR1 and CDR2: MGHRA, YSYEKL. CDR3 in amino acids: CASSQEGFGGTDTQYF. As DNA, the CDR3 is TGCGCCAGCAGCCAAGAGGGGTTCGGAGGCACAGATACGCAGTATTTT.

The rearrangement uses TRBV7-3 and TRBJ1-6, with 8 bases aligning to TRBD1. The CDR3 is 15 residues long. CDR1 and CDR2 from the germline V gene are SGHTA and FQGTGA. Trimming at V came to 2 bases and at J to 8 bases, leaving 5 bases not matched to a gene. The CDR3 region has the DNA TGTGCCAGCAGCTTACAGGGGGCGGGGGATTCACCCCTCCACTTT. It specifies CASSLQGAGDSPLHF.

The chain links TRBV7-8 to TRBJ2-2; D is uncertain. Trimming shortened V by 4 bases and J by 2 bases, and 5 bases separated the two germline ends. This CDR3 comprises 13 residues. The germline V gene encodes CDR1 SGHVS and CDR2 FQNEAQ. This CDR3 reads CASSSENTGELFF. CDR3 nucleotides: TGTGCCAGCAGCTCTGAAAACACCGGGGAGCTGTTTTTT.

V is TRBV27 and J is TRBJ2-1; D is unclear. The CDR3 is 14 amino acids. V was clipped by 1 base and J by 7 bases, with 11 bases between them. CDR1 and CDR2 from the germline V gene are MNHEY and SMNVEV (reference sequence). The CDR3 bases are TGTGCCAGCAGTTTATTGGGTGGGATAAATGAGCAGTTCTTC. Translation gives CASSLLGGINEQFF.

The chain is built from TRBV3-1 (or the pseudogene TRBV3-2) and TRBJ1-4, with a possible D match to TRBD1 (5 bases). This CDR3 is 15 amino acids long. The germline V gene has CDR1 LGHDT and CDR2 YNNKEL (reference sequence). V was trimmed by 8 bases and J by 0 bases, leaving 13 bases between them. The CDR3 bases are TGTGCCAGCTCTCCACAGGTTTCAACTAATGAAAAACTGTTTTTT. This gives the protein CASSPQVSTNEKLFF.

The rearrangement uses TRBV28 and TRBJ2-1; TRBD2 agrees at 7 bases. Germline V gene data show CDR1 as MDHEN and CDR2 as SYDVKM. The CDR3 runs to 14 residues. V shed 7 bases and J 0 bases; nucleotides not matched to a gene: 3. CDR3 coding DNA: TGTGCCAGCAACGCGGGGGTCTCCTACAATGAGCAGTTCTTC. As protein: CASNAGVSYNEQFF.

A remark on this clone: The same CDR3 is also encoded by other DNA sequences in this sample. The chain carries TRBV12-3 or TRBV12-4 and TRBJ1-3; D unresolved. The CDR3 extends over 11 amino acids. Deletions cut 1 base from V and 7 bases from J, with 2 bases between. The CDR3 bases are TGTGCCAGCAGTTTAGGCAACACCATATATTTT. Its protein is CASSLGNTIYF.

The gene calls are TRBV7-3 and TRBJ2-2; D remains ambiguous. CDR3 length equals 16 residues. V was cut by 5 bases and J by 0 bases, with 13 bases left in between. The germline V gene encodes CDR1 SGHTA and CDR2 FQGTGA. CDR3 region: CASSPEAGSNTGELFF. The CDR3 DNA is TGTGCCAGCAGCCCAGAAGCCGGTTCGAACACCGGGGAGCTGTTTTTT.

This chain links TRBV11-2 with TRBJ1-6; D remains ambiguous. This CDR3 has 14 residues. V was trimmed by 5 bases and J by 5 bases, leaving 10 bases between them. Germline CDR1 and CDR2: SGHAT and FQNNGV. CDR3 region: CASSASPHNSPLHF. The CDR3 nucleotides read TGTGCCAGCAGCGCGTCGCCCCATAATTCACCCCTCCACTTT.

The chain employs TRBV28 and TRBJ1-1; a possible D gene is TRBD1 (5 bases). CDR1 is MDHEN, CDR2 SYDVKM, per germline. The CDR3 spans 14 residues. Trimming left V 6 bases short and J 5 bases short, with 16 bases between. The CDR3 DNA follows: TGTGCCAGCAGCTTCCGGCGGGGGGATACTGAAGCTTTCTTT. Its translation: CASSFRRGDTEAFF.

This chain uses TRBV7-9 with TRBJ1-1; D ambiguous. The CDR3 sequence is 13 residues long. Trimming took 1 base from V and 2 from J, leaving 5 bases between them. Germline V gives CDR1 SEHNR, CDR2 FQNEAQ (reference sequence). The CDR3, as DNA: TGTGCCAGCAGCTTAGAGAGAAACACTGAAGCTTTCTTT. Its protein is CASSLERNTEAFF. Complete variable domain (other parts from reference TRBV7-9 and TRBJ1-1): DTGVSQNPRHKITKRGQNVTFRCDPISEHNRLYWYRQTLGQGPEFLTYFQNEAQLEKSRLLSDRFSAERPKGSFSTLEIQRTEQGDSAMYLCASSLERNTEAFFGQGTRLTVV.

This chain connects TRBV5-1 to TRBJ1-1; D may be TRBD1 (5 bases). The germline V gene has CDR1 SGHRS and CDR2 YFSETQ. The V end was cut by 4 bases, the J end by 3 bases, with 13 bases between. The CDR3 runs 14 residues. This CDR3 is CASSVRQLDTEAFF. CDR3 nucleotide sequence: TGCGCCAGCAGCGTTCGACAGTTGGACACTGAAGCTTTCTTT.

CDR3 region: CASSEFLGTGGDEQYF. In DNA, the CDR3 is TGTGCCAGCAGTGAGTTCCTTGGGACGGGGGGGGACGAGCAGTACTTC. The chain employs TRBV25-1 and TRBJ2-7; TRBD2 aligns across 8 bases. CDR1 MGHDK and CDR2 SYGVNS come from the germline V gene. The trim removed 3 bases at V and 5 bases at J, leaving 12 bases unmatched. The CDR3 consists of 16 residues.

The CDR3 reads CASSSGTGWDYGYTF. In nucleotides, the CDR3 is TGTGCCAGCAGTTCCGGGACAGGGTGGGACTATGGCTACACCTTC. This chain joins TRBV6-5 and TRBJ1-2, with 9 bases that match TRBD1. From germline, CDR1 is MNHEY and CDR2 SVGAGI. The CDR3 totals 15 residues. J lost 3 bases, V lost 4 bases, and 6 bases had no gene match.

This rearrangement joins TRBV29-1 to TRBJ1-2, with TRBD1 as a possible D gene (5 bases). Trimming took 8 bases from V and 8 from J, leaving 15 bases between them. Germline CDR1 SQVTM, CDR2 ANQGSEA. This CDR3 comprises 11 residues. The CDR3 sequence is CSIPSGGGYTF. The CDR3 DNA reads as TGCAGCATACCGAGCGGGGGGGGCTACACCTTC.